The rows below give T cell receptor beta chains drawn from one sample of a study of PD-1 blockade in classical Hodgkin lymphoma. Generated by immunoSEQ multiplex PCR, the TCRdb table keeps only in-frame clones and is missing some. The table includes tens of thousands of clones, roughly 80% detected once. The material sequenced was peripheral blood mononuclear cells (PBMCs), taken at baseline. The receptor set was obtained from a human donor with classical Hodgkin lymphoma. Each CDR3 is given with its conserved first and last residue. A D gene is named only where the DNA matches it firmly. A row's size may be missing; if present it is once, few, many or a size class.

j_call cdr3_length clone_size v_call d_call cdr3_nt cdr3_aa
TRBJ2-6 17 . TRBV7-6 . TGTGCCAGCAGCTTAGAAGGCAGGGGCTCTGGGGCCAACGTCCTGACTTTC CASSLEGRGSGANVLTF
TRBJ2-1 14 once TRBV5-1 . TGCGCCAGCAGCTTGGAACTAAGTTACAATGAGCAGTTCTTC CASSLELSYNEQFF
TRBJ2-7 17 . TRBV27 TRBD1 TGTGCCAGCAGACAAGACGGAATTGGGACAGCGAACTACGAGCAGTACTTC CASRQDGIGTANYEQYF
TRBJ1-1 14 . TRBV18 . TGTGCCAGCTCACCAGAGAGGGGCCCCACTGAAGCTTTCTTT CASSPERGPTEAFF
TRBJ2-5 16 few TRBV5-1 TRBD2 TGCGCCAGCAGCTTGGAGGGCGGGGGAGTTCAAGAGACCCAGTACTTC CASSLEGGGVQETQYF
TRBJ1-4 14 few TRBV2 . TGTGCCAGCAGTGACTGGGAGGTTAATGAAAAACTGTTTTTT CASSDWEVNEKLFF
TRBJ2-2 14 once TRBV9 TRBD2 TGTGCCAGCAGCGATCCTAGCGGGACCGGGGAGCTGTTTTTT CASSDPSGTGELFF
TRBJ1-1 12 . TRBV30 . TGTGCCTGGAGTGTACTAGGCACTGAAGCTTTCTTT CAWSVLGTEAFF
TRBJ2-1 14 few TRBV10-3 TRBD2 TGTGCCATCAGTGGTCTAGCGGCTTACAATGAGCAGTTCTTC CAISGLAAYNEQFF
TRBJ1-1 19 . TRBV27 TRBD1 TGTGCCAGCAGTTTTTCGACCGGGACAGGAGTTACCATGAACACTGAAGCTTTCTTT CASSFSTGTGVTMNTEAFF
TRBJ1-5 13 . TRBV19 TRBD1 TGTGCCTCAAAGACAGGGGGTAGTCAGCCCCAGCATTTT CASKTGGSQPQHF
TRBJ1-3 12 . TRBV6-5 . TGTGCCACCGCAGGTGGGGGAAACACCATATATTTT CATAGGGNTIYF
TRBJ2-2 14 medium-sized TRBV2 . TGTGCCAGGAGGGGGGACAGCTCCACCGGGGAGCTGTTTTTT CARRGDSSTGELFF
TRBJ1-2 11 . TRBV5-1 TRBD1 TGCGCCAGCAGCGGAACAGGGGGCCACACCTTC CASSGTGGHTF